The present T cell receptor beta chain was sequenced within a study of CD8 T cells in ankylosing spondylitis. Germline V lookup: CDR1 SGHTA, CDR2 FQGNSA. The CDR3 has 15 amino acids. V lost 3 bases and J lost 6, with 12 bases in between. This clonotype was recorded many times. TCRdb itself ran the 5' RACE reads through MiXCR, one entry per CDR3 protein. The profile shows just over 300,000 distinct CDR3 sequences, 20% to 25% of them singletons. The V and J genes are TRBV7-2 and TRBJ1-6; D unclear. This clonotype was sampled from a female donor with ankylosing spondylitis or in good health (not recorded which). Sequencing was done on a sample of blood, either unsorted or a sorted T cell fraction (not recorded which). The chain's CDR3 is CASSLGRRGNSPLHF. CDR3 DNA sequence: TGTGCCAGCAGCTTGGGAAGACGGGGTAATTCACCCCTCCACTTT.